This T cell receptor (beta chain) was sequenced in a study of graft-versus-host responses after intestinal transplantation. Looking at the study overall: In this cohort, recipients had multivisceral, liver-intestinal, or isolated intestinal transplants. General study findings and limits: High graft-versus-host to host-versus-graft clonal ratios were found in allografts of patients who had graft-donor T cell macrochimerism. Analysis identified GvH clones in recipient marrow, with some appearing first in ileum or blood. GvH clone levels peaked in circulation, and this peak was associated with early post-transplant HvG declines.

The germline CDR1 and CDR2 sequences are SGHRS and YFSETQ. The CDR3 loop spans 15 amino acids. Trimming took off 8 bases at V and 4 bases at J, with 20 bases between the two ends. Clones were sequenced by immunoSEQ multiplex PCR, and TCRdb holds only the in-frame ones, with some missing. The sample lists fewer than 70,000 clones, around nine tenths occurring once. This clone appeared a single time. Its target is unknown. The sample in question was bone marrow, obtained approximately 740 days after intestinal transplantation. This chain uses TRBV5-1 with TRBJ2-3, with a weak D call TRBD2 (7 bases). The TCR comes from a human patient who received an intestinal transplant, so some T cells may come from the graft donor. DNA for the CDR3: TGCGCCAGTCAACCTGATGCGGGGGCGGCAGATACGCAGTATTTT. The encoded protein is CASQPDAGAADTQYF.